The 8 T cell receptor beta chains reported below all come from one sample, sequenced in a study of T cell repertoires in cytomegalovirus infection. One entry per CDR3 protein, called by TCRdb with MiXCR from the reads. The sample lists 650,000 to 900,000 distinct CDR3 sequences, 32% occurring once. No cognate antigen is known for these TCRs. Sequencing used cultured CD8+ T cells from PBMCs, obtained from culture after CMV antigen stimulation. The receptors were sampled from a human donor in good health (CMV status not recorded). Some clones in this sample may be carry-over from other donors' samples.

This clonotype appeared a few times. This sequence joins TRBV24-1 and TRBJ1-5, with D uncertain. Per germline, CDR1 KGHDR and CDR2 SFDVKD. CDR3 length equals 17 residues. V lost 4 bases to trimming and J lost 7 bases, with 22 bases between them. The CDR3 spells CATSDRYSGPRSQPQHF. In DNA, the CDR3 is TGTGCCACCAGTGACCGGTATTCCGGGCCCCGAAGCCAGCCCCAGCATTTT.

A few counts support this clonotype. The chain uses TRBV12-3 or TRBV12-4 and TRBJ1-2; no clear D. This CDR3 region has 13 residues. V lost 7 bases to trimming and J lost 3 bases, with 12 bases between them. This chain's CDR3 is CASTPEVYYGYTF. CDR3 DNA sequence: TGTGCCAGCACCCCCGAGGTTTACTATGGCTACACCTTC.

This chain connects TRBV29-1 to TRBJ2-1; 10 bases map to TRBD2. The germline V gene has CDR1 SQVTM and CDR2 ANQGSEA. V shed 1 base, J shed 4 bases, and the junction held 7 bases outside the gene matches. CDR3 length: 16 residues. The CDR3 region has the DNA TGCAGCGTTGAAGGCTCAGCGGGGGGGACATACAATGAGCAGTTCTTC. Residues: CSVEGSAGGTYNEQFF.

Comment on this clonotype: This may come from a read error, since a much larger clone is one base off. The chain is built from TRBV7-8 and TRBJ2-1; D is perhaps TRBD1 or TRBD2 (5 bases each). From germline, CDR1 is SGHVS and CDR2 FQNEAQ. The CDR3 is made up of 16 amino acids. Trimming took 4 bases from V and 7 from J, leaving 20 bases between them. For the CDR3, the DNA is TGTGCCAGCAGCTACCCTTGGGGGAAGGAGATGAATGAGCAGTTCTTC. It yields the protein CASSYPWGKEMNEQFF.

The V call is TRBV27, the J call TRBJ1-4; no definite D call. The germline CDR1 and CDR2 sequences are MNHEY and SMNVEV (reference sequence). V shed 10 bases and J shed 8 bases, with 17 bases lying between them. The CDR3 extends over 13 amino acids. The CDR3 DNA is TGTGCCACCCCCATTGACGGCGCGGAAAAACTGTTTTTT. It yields the protein CATPIDGAEKLFF.

This clonotype has at least ten counts. The rearrangement uses TRBV7-2 and TRBJ2-7, with D possibly being TRBD1 (5 bases). Trimming removed 1 base from V and 2 bases from J, with 9 bases in between. Germline CDR1 reads SGHTA; CDR2 reads FQGNSA. The CDR3 covers 14 residues. This CDR3 is CASSLEWGPYEQYV. The CDR3 DNA reads TGTGCCAGCAGCTTAGAGTGGGGCCCCTACGAGCAGTACGTC.

There are a few counts of this clonotype. This chain joins TRBV6-1 and TRBJ1-1, with 12 positions matching TRBD1. With 10 bases clipped from V and 4 bases from J, the junction kept 7 bases outside the gene matches. The CDR3 is made up of 14 amino acids. CDR1 MNHNS and CDR2 SASEGT come from the germline V gene. The CDR3 coding sequence is TGTGCCACTCAGGGACAGGGGGCGTCCACTGAAGCTTTCTTT. Protein sequence: CATQGQGASTEAFF.

In its sample, this clonotype was seen once. The CDR3 here is CASSLLTSGGLSYEQYV. DNA of the CDR3: TGTGCCAGCAGCCTATTGACTAGCGGGGGACTTTCCTACGAGCAGTACGTC. The chain carries TRBV7-9 and TRBJ2-7; 12 bases agree with TRBD2. V lost 5 bases to trimming and J lost 1 base; unmatched junction nucleotides: 9. This CDR3 spans 17 amino acids. CDR1 SEHNR and CDR2 FQNEAQ come from the germline V gene (reference sequence).